Sequencing of this T cell receptor beta chain was carried out in a study of T cell changes during pregnancy in multiple sclerosis. CDR1 and CDR2 from the germline V gene are SGHRS and YFSETQ. The CDR3 is 16 amino acids. The trim removed 4 bases at V and 2 bases at J, leaving 9 bases unmatched. Here immunoSEQ multiplex PCR was the method, and the copy in TCRdb shows in-frame clones only, minus some. The sample lists about 69,000 clones, roughly 90% occurring once. The TCR comes from a female donor in good health, enrolled as a control in a pregnancy study. The V call is TRBV5-1, the J call TRBJ1-3, with 7 bases aligning to TRBD1. The sequencing here drew on CD4+ T cells from peripheral blood mononuclear cells, taken in the third trimester of pregnancy. The CDR3 region has the DNA TGCGCCAGCAGCGGCGGGACAGCGGACACTGGAAACACCATATATTTT. Its protein is CASSGGTADTGNTIYF.